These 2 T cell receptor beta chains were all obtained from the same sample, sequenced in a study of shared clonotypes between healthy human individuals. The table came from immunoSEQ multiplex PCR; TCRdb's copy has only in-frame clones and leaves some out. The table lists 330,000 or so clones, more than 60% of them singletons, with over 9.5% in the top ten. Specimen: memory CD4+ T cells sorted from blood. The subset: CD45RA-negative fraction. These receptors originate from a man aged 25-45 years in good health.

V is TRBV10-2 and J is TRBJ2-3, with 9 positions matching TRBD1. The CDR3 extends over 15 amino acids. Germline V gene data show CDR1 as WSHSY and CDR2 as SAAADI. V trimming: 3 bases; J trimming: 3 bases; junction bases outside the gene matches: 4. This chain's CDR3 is CASSDYGQGTDTQYF. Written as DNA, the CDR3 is TGCGCCAGCAGTGACTACGGACAGGGGACAGATACGCAGTATTTT.

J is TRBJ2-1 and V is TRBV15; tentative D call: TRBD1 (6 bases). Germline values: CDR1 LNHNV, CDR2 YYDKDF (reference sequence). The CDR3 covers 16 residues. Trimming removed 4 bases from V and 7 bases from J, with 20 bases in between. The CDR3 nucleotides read TGTGCCACCAGCAAAGGGGACATTACAGGGAATAATGAGCAGTTCTTC. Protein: CATSKGDITGNNEQFF.